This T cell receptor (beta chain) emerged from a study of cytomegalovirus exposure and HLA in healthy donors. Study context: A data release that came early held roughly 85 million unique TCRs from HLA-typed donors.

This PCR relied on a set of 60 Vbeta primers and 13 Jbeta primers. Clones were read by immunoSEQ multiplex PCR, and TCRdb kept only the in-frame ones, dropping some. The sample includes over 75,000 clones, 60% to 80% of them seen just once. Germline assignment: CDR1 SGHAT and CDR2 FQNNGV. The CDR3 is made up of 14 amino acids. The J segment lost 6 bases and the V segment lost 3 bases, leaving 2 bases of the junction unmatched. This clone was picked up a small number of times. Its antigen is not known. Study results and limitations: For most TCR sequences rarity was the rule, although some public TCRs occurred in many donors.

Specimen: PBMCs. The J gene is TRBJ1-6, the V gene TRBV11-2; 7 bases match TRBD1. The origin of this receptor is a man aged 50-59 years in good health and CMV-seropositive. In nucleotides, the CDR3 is TGTGCCAGCAGCTTGGGACAGCTTAATTCACCCCTCCACTTT. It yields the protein CASSLGQLNSPLHF.